This TCR beta chain was sequenced in a study of CD8 T cells in Susac syndrome. The overall study: At blood draw, Susac syndrome patients were therapy-naive, on corticosteroids, or on intravenous immunoglobulin alone. Study findings and constraints: Across the total CD8+ repertoires, under 20 Susac-specific public clones were found. The CD8+ TEMRA repertoires yielded about five such clones.

Germline CDR1 MNHEY, CDR2 SMNVEV (reference sequence). V was trimmed by 2 bases and J by 8 bases, leaving 12 bases between them. The CDR3 sequence is 13 residues long. Both CD4+ and CD8+ T cells were negatively isolated, and TEMRA cells underwent FACS enrichment. Roughly 0.45 to 1 ug RNA was reverse transcribed with random hexamers. TCRdb fed the immunoSEQ multiplex PCR reads into MiXCR, producing one record per CDR3 protein. The repertoire consists of around 85,000 distinct CDR3 sequences, with more than 85% occurring once and the leading ten covering approximately 0.48%. Comments on this clonotype: Its antigen remains unidentified.

The receptor comes from a human donor with Susac syndrome. Sequenced material: CD8+ T cells from PBMCs. The chain links TRBV27 to TRBJ1-2; D might be TRBD1 (6 bases). DNA for the CDR3: TGTGCCAGCAGTTTAGCAGGGGTCGGGGGCTACACCTTC. This encodes CASSLAGVGGYTF.